This T cell receptor (beta chain) was documented in a study of T cells in localized non-small cell lung cancer. The V end was cut by 1 base, the J end by 2 bases, with 11 bases between. The CDR3 is 15 amino acids. Germline CDR1 and CDR2: SGHDN and FVKESK. On this clone: Its matching antigen is unknown.

Study-wide results and limits: Median approximately 50 top-100 tumor clones were shared with paired adjacent lung. T cell clonality was highest in uninvolved adjacent lung, above tumor.

Produced via immunoSEQ multiplex PCR; TCRdb's table is partial and in-frame only. This sample has around 9,800 clones; about 44% occur once, and the top ten carry roughly 3.8%. This TCR derives from a woman aged 35 to 69 with stage I lung adenocarcinoma. Material: lymph node tissue, obtained before any cancer treatment. The chain joins TRBV14 to TRBJ1-2; D may be TRBD1 (5 bases). The CDR3 protein is CASSQVSGWNYGYTF. For the CDR3, the DNA is TGTGCCAGCAGCCAAGTATCAGGGTGGAACTATGGCTACACCTTC.